The 20 T cell receptor beta chains presented below share a single source sample, sequenced in a study of OX40 agonist ivuxolimab in advanced cancers. Generated by immunoSEQ multiplex PCR, the TCRdb table keeps only in-frame clones and is missing some. There are 50,000 to 75,000 clones in the sample; about 90% occur only once, and about 4.8% lies in the top ten. The material sequenced was CD4+ or CD8+ T cells sorted from blood, taken in a trial of the OX40 agonist ivuxolimab. These receptors were obtained from an adult with an advanced solid tumor such as melanoma, head and neck, liver or kidney cancer.

This chain links TRBV5-4 with TRBJ2-3, with 8 bases matching TRBD1. V shed 4 bases and J 3 bases; nucleotides not matched to a gene: 10. In germline, CDR1 is SGHNT, CDR2 YYREEE (reference sequence). The CDR3 is 16 amino acids. CDR3 in DNA: TGTGCCAGCAGCCAAGAATCAGGGGGCCAGACAGATACGCAGTATTTT. This translates into CASSQESGGQTDTQYF.

In this sample, this clone turned up once. In DNA, the CDR3 is TGCGCCAGCAGTCCGGGACTAGCGGGATTCACCGGGGAGCTGTTTTTT. Its translation is CASSPGLAGFTGELFF. V and J are TRBV5-1 and TRBJ2-2; TRBD2 aligns across 13 bases. The germline V gene encodes CDR1 SGHRS and CDR2 YFSETQ. Trimming took 5 bases from V and 4 from J; bases not matched to a gene: 5. This CDR3 region has 16 residues. Using reference TRBV5-1 and TRBJ2-2 for the parts outside the CDR3, the full variable domain is KAGVTQTPRYLIKTRGQQVTLSCSPISGHRSVSWYQQTPGQGLQFLFEYFSETQRNKGNFPGRFSGRQFSNSRSEMNVSTLELGDSALYLCASSPGLAGFTGELFFGEGSRLTVL.

J is TRBJ2-7 and V is TRBV6-5; no clear D gene. The CDR3 runs to 12 residues. Germline CDR1 and CDR2: MNHEY and SVGAGI. V was pared by 6 bases and J by 2 bases, with 8 bases between. In DNA, the CDR3 is TGTGCCAGCAGGGGCTTCACCTACGAGCAGTACTTC. Translated, it gives CASRGFTYEQYF.

The V call is TRBV18, the J call TRBJ2-3; D call uncertain. Trimming cost V 2 bases and J 0 bases, with 3 bases left between them. The V gene's germline CDR1 is KGHSH and CDR2 LQKENI. The length of the CDR3 is 13 residues. CDR3 in DNA: TGTGCCAGCTCACCAGCTAGCACAGATACGCAGTATTTT. This codes for CASSPASTDTQYF.

The rearrangement joins TRBV28 to TRBJ2-7, with TRBD2 identical over 11 bases. This CDR3 contains 14 residues. The trim removed 8 bases at V and 4 bases at J, leaving 7 bases unmatched. Germline assignment: CDR1 MDHEN and CDR2 SYDVKM. CDR3 DNA: TGTGCCAGCCAGACTAGCGGGACCCTTTACGAGCAGTACTTC. As protein: CASQTSGTLYEQYF.

This rearrangement joins TRBV7-9 to TRBJ2-7; tentatively, D is TRBD2 (6 bases). V dropped 5 bases and J dropped 4 bases, with 18 bases sitting between them. The germline CDR1 and CDR2 sequences are SEHNR and FQNEAQ (reference sequence). CDR3 length equals 15 residues. CDR3 amino acids: CASSPVASAVYEQYF. CDR3 nucleotides: TGTGCCAGCAGCCCGGTGGCTAGCGCCGTTTACGAGCAGTACTTC.

A single count supports this clone. The genes are TRBV15 and TRBJ2-5; the D gene is possibly TRBD2 (7 bases). V lost 3 bases to trimming and J lost 5 bases, with 13 bases between them. The CDR3 covers 14 residues. The germline V gene has CDR1 LNHNV and CDR2 YYDKDF (reference sequence). The CDR3 loop reads CATSRGGGGETQYF. The CDR3 DNA sequence: TGTGCCACCAGCAGGGGTGGGGGGGGCGAGACCCAGTACTTC. The full variable domain, in which reference TRBV15 and TRBJ2-5 provide the parts outside the CDR3, is DAMVIQNPRYQVTQFGKPVTLSCSQTLNHNVMYWYQQKSSQAPKLLFHYYDKDFNNEADTPDNFQSRRPNTSFCFLDIRSPGLGDTAMYLCATSRGGGGETQYFGPGTRLLVL.

The rearrangement links TRBV7-2 to TRBJ2-1; weak D call: TRBD2 (7 bases). Germline lookup yields CDR1 SGHTA and CDR2 FQGNSA. This CDR3 is 12 amino acids long. V lost 7 bases to trimming and J lost 10 bases, with 14 bases between them. CDR3 DNA sequence: TGTGCCAGCAACCGGGGGGCCGGAGAGCAGTTCTTC. Protein sequence: CASNRGAGEQFF.

The chain combines TRBV19 with TRBJ2-7, with 10 bases fitting TRBD2. J gave up 4 bases and V 5 bases, and 5 bases lay outside the gene matches. Per the germline V gene, CDR1 is LNHDA and CDR2 is SQIVND (reference sequence). The CDR3 consists of 14 residues. The CDR3 DNA sequence: TGTGCCAGTAGTGCGTTAGCGGGAGGTTACGAGCAGTACTTC. It yields the protein CASSALAGGYEQYF.

This rearrangement joins TRBV28 to TRBJ2-1; D gene ambiguous. The ends were cut back, 2 bases at V and 6 bases at J, with 5 bases in the middle. Germline V gene sequence: CDR1 MDHEN, CDR2 SYDVKM. This CDR3 is 12 amino acids long. CDR3 residues: CASSLRVNEQFF. The CDR3 region has the DNA TGTGCCAGCAGTTTAAGGGTCAATGAGCAGTTCTTC.

This clone occurred once. V gene TRBV7-8 combines with J gene TRBJ2-2, with 7 bases matching TRBD1. Germline CDR1 reads SGHVS; CDR2 reads FQNEAQ. This CDR3 region has 15 residues. J was trimmed by 2 bases and V by 2 bases; bases with no gene match: 2. The CDR3 loop is CASSLRQGNTGELFF. CDR3 nucleotides: TGTGCCAGCAGCTTAAGACAGGGTAACACCGGGGAGCTGTTTTTT.

The rearrangement joins TRBV2 to TRBJ2-1; D tentatively reads TRBD1 or TRBD2 (6 bases each). The CDR3 spans 15 residues. V lost 4 bases to trimming and J lost 3 bases, with 13 bases between them. In germline, CDR1 is SNHLY, CDR2 FYNNEI. The CDR3 DNA is TGTGCCAGCAGTGGCAGGGGACTGGACTACAATGAGCAGTTCTTC. It is translated as CASSGRGLDYNEQFF.

The gene calls are TRBV15 and TRBJ2-3, with TRBD1 matching over 8 bases. V was pared by 5 bases and J by 0 bases, with 13 bases of the junction left unmatched. The CDR3 sequence is 18 residues long. CDR1 is LNHNV and CDR2 is YYDKDF in the germline V gene (reference sequence). Here the CDR3 reads CATSGLPMDRASTDTQYF. The CDR3 region has the DNA TGTGCCACCAGCGGCCTACCCATGGACAGGGCGAGCACAGATACGCAGTATTTT.

V and J are TRBV29-1 and TRBJ2-7; no clear D gene. This CDR3 contains 12 residues. The germline V gene has CDR1 SQVTM and CDR2 ANQGSEA. The V and J ends lost 5 bases and 0 bases respectively, with 8 bases between them. DNA of the CDR3: TGCAGCGTTACGTCTAGCTCCTACGAGCAGTACTTC. Translated: CSVTSSSYEQYF.

The V call is TRBV19, the J call TRBJ2-7; D is ambiguous. The CDR3 is 13 residues long. Looked up from germline, CDR1 is LNHDA and CDR2 is SQIVND (reference sequence). V was pared by 1 base and J by 2 bases, with 6 bases between. CDR3 nucleotides: TGTGCCAGTAGTATAGCTCCAGCCTACGAGCAGTACTTC. The encoded protein is CASSIAPAYEQYF. Together with reference TRBV19 and TRBJ2-7, the CDR3 gives the full variable domain: DGGITQSPKYLFRKEGQNVTLSCEQNLNHDAMYWYRQDPGQGLRLIYYSQIVNDFQKGDIAEGYSVSREKKESFPLTVTSAQKNPTAFYLCASSIAPAYEQYFGPGTRLTVT.

This chain connects TRBV7-6 to TRBJ1-3, with D possibly being TRBD1 (5 bases). Germline V gene lookup returns CDR1 SGHVS and CDR2 FNYEAQ. CDR3 length: 17 residues. Trimming left V 1 base short and J 4 bases short, with 17 bases between. Here the CDR3 DNA reads TGTGCCAGCAGCTTAGGGGCAGTGGGGGTTATCGGAAACACCATATATTTT. Protein sequence: CASSLGAVGVIGNTIYF.

This chain's CDR3 is CASTGSTDTQYF. As DNA, the CDR3 is TGTGCCAGCACCGGGTCCACAGATACGCAGTATTTT. The chain couples TRBV7-9 to TRBJ2-3; no clear D. There are 12 residues in the CDR3. Germline assignment: CDR1 SEHNR and CDR2 FQNEAQ (reference sequence). V gave up 7 bases and J gave up 2 bases, with 7 bases separating them.

This sequence joins TRBV19 and TRBJ2-3; D is unclear. In germline, CDR1 is LNHDA, CDR2 SQIVND (reference sequence). Trimming cost V 0 bases and J 4 bases, with 8 bases left between them. The CDR3 extends over 14 amino acids. The CDR3 nucleotides are TGTGCCAGTAGTATAGATCCAACGTCAGATACGCAGTATTTT. This translates into CASSIDPTSDTQYF.

The V gene is TRBV2, the J gene TRBJ2-4; D is ambiguous. This CDR3 spans 18 amino acids. Trimming cost V 4 bases and J 0 bases, with 19 bases left between them. Germline assignment: CDR1 SNHLY and CDR2 FYNNEI. The CDR3, as DNA: TGTGCCAGCAGTGTTCCGGCCCTGGCTTTCGAAGCCAAAAACATTCAGTACTTC. Its translation is CASSVPALAFEAKNIQYF.

The V and J genes are TRBV2 and TRBJ1-1; a weak D match, TRBD1 (5 bases). Germline V gene sequence: CDR1 SNHLY, CDR2 FYNNEI. The germline V and J ends were trimmed by 4 bases and 3 bases, with 12 bases remaining between them. CDR3 size: 14 residues. Here the CDR3 DNA reads TGTGCCAGCAGTGTGGGACCGGGGGACACTGAAGCTTTCTTT. Protein product: CASSVGPGDTEAFF.